This T cell receptor beta chain was sequenced in a study of CD8+CD57+ T cells in acquired aplastic anemia. Genomic DNA acted as the template from which TCR beta VDJ combination and CDR3 sequence profiling were carried out. TCRdb processed the reads anew with MiXCR; each CDR3 protein has one entry. The repertoire includes hundreds of thousands of distinct CDR3 sequences, around 82% of them detected once, and 42% sits in the top ten. The CDR3 has 13 amino acids, counting both end residues. Germline V CDR1 and CDR2: SEHNR, FQNEAQ (reference sequence). Patients selected for sequencing had displayed CD8+CD57+ cell expansion by flow cytometry. Concerning this clonotype itself: Since no conserved phenylalanine or tryptophan closes the CDR3, a read error is the likely cause. The limits of the CDR3 on the DNA are not certain, so only TCRdb's listed CDR3 is given.

This clonotype originated in a human donor with aplastic anemia. The chain joins TRBV7-9 to TRBJ1-1. The sample comprised sorted CD4+, CD8+, or CD8+CD57+ T cells (not recorded which) from PBMCs. The chain's CDR3 is CASSLERSGGSVD.